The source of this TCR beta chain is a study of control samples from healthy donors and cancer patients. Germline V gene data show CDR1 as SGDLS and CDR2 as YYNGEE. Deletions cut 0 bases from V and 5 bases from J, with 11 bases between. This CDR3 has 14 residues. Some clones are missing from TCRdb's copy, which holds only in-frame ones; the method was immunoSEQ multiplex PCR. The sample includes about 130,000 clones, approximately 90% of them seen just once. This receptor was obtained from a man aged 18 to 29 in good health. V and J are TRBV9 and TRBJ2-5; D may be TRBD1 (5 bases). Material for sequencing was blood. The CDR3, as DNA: TGTGCCAGCAGCGTAGCTAAGGGGCCCGAGACCCAGTACTTC. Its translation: CASSVAKGPETQYF.